This TCR beta chain was documented in a study of molecular identifiers for immune sequencing clone quantification. Study at large: In replicates, RNA from about 20,000 or 100,000 naive CD8 cells was split five ways, four sequenced.

V shed 4 bases and J shed 7 bases, with 19 bases lying between them. The CDR3 loop spans 15 amino acids. The V gene's germline CDR1 is LGHNA and CDR2 YSLEER. Study-level points and caveats: Same-barcode identical TCR molecules could make highly expanded clones look smaller than they are. Jurkat TCR RNA spiked in from one cell could reportedly be detected among about a million naive cells.

Ten or more counts support this clonotype. Its antigen is unidentified. Previously described methods with listed TCR primers produced the bulk TCR libraries. In TCRdb, the PCR reads were re-called with MiXCR into one record per CDR3 protein. The sample gives about 640,000 distinct CDR3 sequences, less than 20% of which show up once; roughly 0.85% is in the top ten. The clonotype originates from a human donor in good health. Some libraries in this study had Jurkat cell RNA spiked in. Input material: naive CD8+ T cells from blood, with Jurkat cell RNA spiked in. Subset meaning: FACS-sorted CD8+CD4-CCR7+CD45RA+ naive T cells. The rearrangement joins TRBV4-3 to TRBJ1-1, with a tentative D call TRBD1 (6 bases). For the CDR3, the DNA is TGCGCCAGCAGCCCCTCGGGGGGCGGCGCAGGTGAAGCTTTCTTT. It specifies CASSPSGGGAGEAFF.